These 28 T cell receptor beta chains came from one sample sequenced in a study of breast tumors, draining lymph nodes, adjacent tissues. TCRdb ran MiXCR on the multiplex PCR reads and lists one entry per CDR3 protein. The sample has about 22,000 distinct CDR3 sequences, 50% to 75% seen once. Sequenced: tumor-adjacent breast tissue. The receptors come from a female donor with breast cancer. Some clones in this sample may be carry-over from other donors' samples.

V is TRBV6-1 and J is TRBJ1-6; D gene unclear. This CDR3 is 15 amino acids long. The germline V gene encodes CDR1 MNHNS and CDR2 SASEGT. The V end lost 5 bases, the J end lost 4 bases, and 12 bases lay between the germline ends. This CDR3 is CASSFLAGYNSPLHF. DNA for the CDR3: TGTGCCAGCAGTTTCCTAGCGGGATATAATTCACCCCTCCACTTT.

Concerning this clonotype itself: At one end, the junction sequence differs from germline, possibly due to a read error. The chain employs TRBV5-1 and TRBJ1-6, with 7 bases matching TRBD1. Germline lookup yields CDR1 SGHRS and CDR2 YFSETQ. The CDR3 totals 16 residues. CDR3 sequence (DNA): TGCGCCGGCAGCATAGACAGGGACAGAGATAATTCACCCCTCCACTTT. Translating gives CAGSIDRDRDNSPLHF.

This clonotype has a count of ten or more. A read error may explain this, as a much larger clone is one base away. The chain employs TRBV20-1 and TRBJ1-2, with D tentatively TRBD1 (6 bases). Between the trimmed V and J ends, which lost 5 bases and 4 bases, there was a span of 20 bases. The CDR3 extends over 15 amino acids. The germline V gene encodes CDR1 DFQATT and CDR2 SNEGSKA (reference sequence). The CDR3 region has the DNA TGCAGTGCTTCATTTAGGGGGGCCGCGACCTATGGCTACACCTTC. Translation: CSASFRGAATYGYTF.

The V call is TRBV6-1, the J call TRBJ1-2; D not certain. CDR3 length: 13 residues. Germline CDR1 reads MNHNS; CDR2 reads SASEGT. V lost 0 bases, J lost 6 bases, and 8 bases lay in between. This CDR3 is CASSEAPSDGYTF. The CDR3 DNA follows: TGTGCCAGCAGTGAAGCTCCCTCAGATGGCTACACCTTC.

The V gene is TRBV15, the J gene TRBJ2-1; the D gene could be TRBD1 or TRBD2 (5 bases each). Germline V gene lookup returns CDR1 LNHNV and CDR2 YYDKDF (reference sequence). Between the trimmed V and J ends, which lost 0 bases and 7 bases, there was a span of 16 bases. The CDR3 consists of 16 residues. The CDR3 sequence: CATSRDRGSWGNEQFF. The CDR3, as DNA: TGTGCCACCAGCAGAGATCGCGGCAGCTGGGGGAATGAGCAGTTCTTC.

This clonotype is a singleton in its sample. Without the conserved terminal phenylalanine or tryptophan, this CDR3 likely stems from a read error. No DNA is shown, since the ends of the CDR3 on it are uncertain; the CDR3 is the one TCRdb lists. This chain joins TRBV11-2 and TRBJ2-5; the tabulated D call, TRBD1, remains unverified against the DNA. Germline lookup yields CDR1 SGHAT and CDR2 FQNNGV. The CDR3 length is 16 residues, termini included. CDR3 protein: CASSKRDTNYGYTFGS.

This clonotype was detected many times. This chain links TRBV5-1 with TRBJ2-1, with D perhaps TRBD1 (6 bases). The length of the CDR3 is 16 residues. Germline V gives CDR1 SGHRS, CDR2 YFSETQ. Deletions cut 1 base from V and 2 bases from J, with 13 bases between. The CDR3 DNA reads as TGCGCCAGCAGCTTGCTTACGGGACATACCTACAATGAGCAGTTCTTC. Translating it yields CASSLLTGHTYNEQFF.

The chain has TRBV5-6 and TRBJ2-3; D is ambiguous. This CDR3 contains 13 residues. The germline gives CDR1 SGHDT, CDR2 YYEEEE. V was shortened by 1 base and J by 2 bases, with 5 bases between the two germline ends. Here the CDR3 DNA reads TGTGCCAGCAGCTTGAGTCCCACAGATACGCAGTATTTT. It translates to CASSLSPTDTQYF.

V usage is TRBV2 and J usage is TRBJ1-1, with D uncertain. V was pared by 3 bases and J by 1 base, with 6 bases between. This CDR3 is built from 13 residues. Germline lookup yields CDR1 SNHLY and CDR2 FYNNEI. The CDR3 sequence is CASSEHPNTEAFF. CDR3 in DNA: TGTGCCAGCAGTGAGCATCCGAACACTGAAGCTTTCTTT.

This clonotype has at least ten counts. Given a much more abundant clone one base away, this may be a read error. This rearrangement joins TRBV5-6 to TRBJ2-1; the match to TRBD2 covers 9 bases. This CDR3 is built from 15 residues. From germline, CDR1 is SGHDT and CDR2 YYEEEE. Here the CDR3 reads CASSLVLAGYNAQFF. The CDR3 DNA is TGTGCCAGCAGCTTGGTTCTAGCGGGATACAATGCGCAGTTCTTC.

The chain recombines TRBV19 with TRBJ2-5; TRBD2 agrees at 7 bases. The CDR3 extends over 16 amino acids. V was clipped by 3 bases and J by 5 bases; unmatched bases: 12. CDR1 is LNHDA, CDR2 SQIVND, per germline (reference sequence). The CDR3 nucleotides read TGTGCCAGTAGTATTCGAACGGGAGGAGGTGGGGAGACCCAGTACTTC. It encodes CASSIRTGGGGETQYF.

This chain links TRBV7-2 with TRBJ2-3, with a weak D call TRBD2 (5 bases). Germline V gives CDR1 SGHTA, CDR2 FQGNSA. This CDR3 spans 15 amino acids. V lost 5 bases and J 0 bases, leaving 12 bases between the germline ends. The CDR3 DNA reads TGTGCCAGCAGCCGCGAGCGGTCTAGCACAGATACGCAGTATTTT. Translating gives CASSRERSSTDTQYF.

This clonotype qualifies as medium-sized. The CDR3, as DNA: TGTGCCAGCAGCCCCCACGGAGGGGGGGAATCCTACGAGCAGTACTTC. Translating gives CASSPHGGGESYEQYF. This chain links TRBV7-9 with TRBJ2-7; TRBD2 might be the D (7 bases). CDR1 SEHNR and CDR2 FQNEAQ come from the germline V gene (reference sequence). V dropped 5 bases and J dropped 1 base, with 18 bases sitting between them. This CDR3 has 16 residues.

This clonotype was found many times. This sequence joins TRBV20-1 and TRBJ2-1; 16 nucleotides agree with TRBD2. The CDR3 is 18 amino acids. V lost 4 bases and J lost 7; bases outside the gene matches: 13. Germline CDR1 and CDR2: DFQATT and SNEGSKA (reference sequence). CDR3 loop: CSATDGGLAGGPENEQFF. As DNA, the CDR3 is TGCAGTGCTACCGACGGGGGACTAGCGGGAGGGCCTGAGAATGAGCAGTTCTTC.

DNA of the CDR3: TGCAGTGGCGGGACAAATACAGATACGCAGTATTTT. Its translation is CSGGTNTDTQYF. V usage is TRBV20-1 and J usage is TRBJ2-3, with D perhaps assigned TRBD1 or TRBD2 (6 bases each). Trimming removed 7 bases at V and 3 bases at J, with 11 bases between. Germline assignment: CDR1 DFQATT and CDR2 SNEGSKA (reference sequence). The CDR3 extends over 12 amino acids.

This clonotype was counted many times. The gene calls are TRBV14 and TRBJ2-1; 11 bases agree with TRBD2. CDR1 is SGHDN and CDR2 is FVKESK in the germline V gene. The CDR3 sequence is 14 residues long. Trimming cost V 6 bases and J 10 bases; bases outside gene matches: 8. The CDR3 loop is CASSINRLAGEQFF. The CDR3 DNA follows: TGTGCCAGCAGTATTAACCGACTAGCGGGGGAGCAGTTCTTC.

By proportion, this clonotype is medium-sized (0.01 to 0.1%). The chain has TRBV19 and TRBJ2-3, with 11 bases that match TRBD2. CDR1 is LNHDA and CDR2 is SQIVND in the germline V gene (reference sequence). V shed 6 bases, J shed 4 bases, and the junction held 6 bases outside the gene matches. This CDR3 region has 15 residues. The CDR3: CASRVAGGLPDTQYF. The CDR3 region has the DNA TGTGCCAGTAGGGTAGCGGGGGGGCTTCCAGATACGCAGTATTTT.

This clonotype was counted at least ten times. The V and J genes are TRBV7-9 and TRBJ2-1; 12 positions match TRBD2. CDR1 and CDR2 (germline): SEHNR, FQNEAQ (reference sequence). The CDR3 extends over 18 amino acids. Trimming removed 4 bases from V and 3 bases from J; junction bases left unmatched: 10. The CDR3 spells CASSSTGLAGGSYNEQFF. In DNA, the CDR3 is TGTGCCAGCAGCTCTACGGGGCTAGCGGGAGGGAGCTACAATGAGCAGTTCTTC.

By share, this clonotype ranks as medium-sized. V gene TRBV5-8 combines with J gene TRBJ2-7; TRBD1 agrees at 7 bases. After removal of 4 bases from V and 2 bases from J, the junction contained 6 bases not matched to a gene. The CDR3 sequence is 14 residues long. The germline gives CDR1 SGHTS, CDR2 YDEGEE. CDR3 sequence reads: CASSPGQAAYEQYF. For the CDR3, the DNA is TGTGCCAGCAGCCCAGGACAGGCCGCCTACGAGCAGTACTTC.

This clonotype has a count of ten or more. The chain links TRBV5-1 to TRBJ2-3; 10 bases line up with TRBD1. V lost 4 bases and J lost 6; bases outside the gene matches: 20. This CDR3 is 19 amino acids long. The V gene's germline CDR1 is SGHRS and CDR2 YFSETQ. The CDR3 sequence: CASSPRHPSGTGADDTQYF. The DNA for the CDR3 is TGCGCCAGCAGCCCCCGCCACCCCTCCGGGACAGGGGCCGACGATACGCAGTATTTT.

This clonotype has ten or more counts. CDR3 residues: CAISEGDTQYF. The CDR3 DNA follows: TGTGCCATCAGTGAGGGGGATACGCAGTATTTT. This sequence joins TRBV10-3 and TRBJ2-3; D unclear. V was clipped by 2 bases and J by 6 bases, with 3 bases between them. Germline V lookup: CDR1 ENHRY, CDR2 SYGVKD. This CDR3 has 11 amino acids.

CDR3 bases: TGTGCCAGCAGCAGGACAGGGGGCGAGTCACCCCTCCACTTT. Encoded protein: CASSRTGGESPLHF. This chain joins TRBV7-2 and TRBJ1-6, with TRBD1 matching 11 bases. The CDR3 spans 14 residues. The germline V gene has CDR1 SGHTA and CDR2 FQGNSA. The trim removed 5 bases at V and 10 bases at J, leaving 4 bases unmatched.

Here the CDR3 reads CASSQAGSPNEKLFF. For the CDR3, the DNA is TGCGCCAGCAGCCAAGCCGGGAGTCCTAATGAAAAACTGTTTTTT. The V call is TRBV4-1, the J call TRBJ1-4; D call uncertain. The CDR3 runs 15 residues. Trimming removed 1 base at V and 3 bases at J, with 9 bases between. Germline lookup yields CDR1 MGHRA and CDR2 YSYEKL.

The chain employs TRBV7-9 and TRBJ2-5, with a tentative D call TRBD2 (6 bases). CDR3 length equals 15 residues. Germline V gene lookup returns CDR1 SEHNR and CDR2 FQNEAQ (reference sequence). V shed 1 base and J shed 2 bases, with 11 bases lying between them. The CDR3 here is CASSLDGLAQETQYF. The CDR3 DNA reads TGTGCCAGCAGCTTAGATGGGCTAGCGCAAGAGACCCAGTACTTC.

This sequence joins TRBV7-9 and TRBJ1-6, with D maybe TRBD1 (6 bases). V was trimmed by 2 bases and J by 8 bases, leaving 10 bases between them. The CDR3 length is 14 residues. CDR1 SEHNR and CDR2 FQNEAQ come from the germline V gene (reference sequence). CDR3 coding DNA: TGTGCCAGCAGCTTAACGACAGGACATTCACCCCTCCACTTT. It specifies CASSLTTGHSPLHF. Based on the CDR3 plus reference TRBV7-9 and TRBJ1-6, the full variable domain is DTGVSQNPRHKITKRGQNVTFRCDPISEHNRLYWYRQTLGQGPEFLTYFQNEAQLEKSRLLSDRFSAERPKGSFSTLEIQRTEQGDSAMYLCASSLTTGHSPLHFGNGTRLTVT.

By share, this clonotype ranks as medium-sized. The chain joins TRBV29-1 to TRBJ1-4; TRBD1 might be the D (6 bases). Per germline, CDR1 SQVTM and CDR2 ANQGSEA. Between the trimmed V and J ends, which lost 6 bases and 6 bases, there was a span of 11 bases. The CDR3 contains 12 residues. The CDR3 protein is CSVREGDEKLFF. The CDR3 DNA reads as TGCAGCGTAAGGGAGGGGGATGAAAAACTGTTTTTT.

The chain couples TRBV20-1 to TRBJ2-3; D uncertain. The CDR3 spans 11 residues. Germline CDR1 reads DFQATT; CDR2 reads SNEGSKA (reference sequence). Trimming shortened V by 5 bases and J by 5 bases, and 8 bases separated the two germline ends. In nucleotides, the CDR3 is TGCAGTGCTGAGTCCGAAGATACGCAGTATTTT. It encodes CSAESEDTQYF.

This clonotype was detected ten times or more. The chain has TRBV5-8 and TRBJ2-5, with D uncertain. Germline V CDR1 and CDR2: SGHTS, YDEGEE. The CDR3 is 15 residues long. The ends were cut back, 0 bases at V and 2 bases at J, with 11 bases in the middle. The CDR3 region has the DNA TGTGCCAGCAGCTTGGCGTTGGCCAGACAAGAGACCCAGTACTTC. Amino acids: CASSLALARQETQYF.